Listed below are T cell receptor beta chains from one sample, sequenced in a study of cytomegalovirus exposure and HLA in healthy donors. Data came from immunoSEQ multiplex PCR; TCRdb stores just in-frame clones and leaves some out. The table has 200,000 to 250,000 clones, about four fifths seen once; the top ten hold more than 5%. Sample: PBMCs. The receptors shown here come from a woman aged 35 to 49 in good health and CMV-seropositive. CDR3s include the opening cysteine and the closing phenylalanine or tryptophan. The order of the fields is J gene, V gene, D gene, CDR3 protein, CDR3 DNA. A D gene is named only where the DNA matches it firmly.

j_gene: TRBJ1-4; v_gene: TRBV5-1; d_gene: .; CDR3aa: CASSVGQFATNEKLFF; CDR3nt: TGCGCCAGCAGCGTCGGACAGTTTGCAACTAATGAAAAACTGTTTTTT
j_gene: TRBJ1-2; v_gene: TRBV20-1; d_gene: TRBD1; CDR3aa: CSATGGRGYTF; CDR3nt: TGCAGTGCTACAGGGGGCCGTGGCTACACCTTC
j_gene: TRBJ1-2; v_gene: TRBV7-8; d_gene: .; CDR3aa: CASSPQGKLNYTF; CDR3nt: TGTGCCAGCAGCCCACAGGGCAAACTAAACTACACCTTC
j_gene: TRBJ2-5; v_gene: TRBV28; d_gene: .; CDR3aa: CASSLPSRKTQYF; CDR3nt: TGTGCCAGCAGTTTACCTAGCAGAAAGACCCAGTACTTC
j_gene: TRBJ1-6; v_gene: TRBV7-2; d_gene: .; CDR3aa: CASSLHMGNSPLHF; CDR3nt: TGTGCCAGCAGCTTACACATGGGCAATTCACCCCTCCACTTT
j_gene: TRBJ1-5; v_gene: TRBV19; d_gene: TRBD1; CDR3aa: CATRGRSENQPQHF; CDR3nt: TGTGCCACGAGGGGGCGATCGGAAAATCAGCCCCAGCATTTT
j_gene: TRBJ2-5; v_gene: TRBV11-2; d_gene: .; CDR3aa: CASSLVTLSGETQYF; CDR3nt: TGTGCCAGCAGCTTAGTAACCCTATCAGGAGAGACCCAGTACTTC
j_gene: TRBJ2-1; v_gene: TRBV5-1; d_gene: TRBD2; CDR3aa: CASSLRLAGGYNEQFF; CDR3nt: TGCGCCAGCAGCTTGAGACTAGCGGGAGGGTACAATGAGCAGTTCTTC
j_gene: TRBJ2-1; v_gene: TRBV19; d_gene: .; CDR3aa: CASTDNAYNEQFF; CDR3nt: TGTGCCAGTACAGATAACGCCTACAATGAGCAGTTCTTC
j_gene: TRBJ1-2; v_gene: TRBV30; d_gene: .; CDR3aa: CAWSGLANYGYTF; CDR3nt: TGTGCCTGGAGTGGACTCGCTAACTATGGCTACACCTTC
j_gene: TRBJ2-1; v_gene: TRBV9; d_gene: TRBD2; CDR3aa: CASSVSGLIYNEQFF; CDR3nt: TGTGCCAGCAGCGTATCGGGACTAATTTACAATGAGCAGTTCTTC
j_gene: TRBJ2-2; v_gene: TRBV30; d_gene: TRBD1; CDR3aa: CAWAKQGARTGELFF; CDR3nt: TGTGCCTGGGCGAAACAGGGGGCGAGGACCGGGGAGCTGTTTTTT
j_gene: TRBJ1-4; v_gene: TRBV5-1; d_gene: .; CDR3aa: CASSPQGVNEKLFF; CDR3nt: TGCGCCAGCAGCCCACAAGGGGTGAATGAAAAACTGTTTTTT
j_gene: TRBJ2-5; v_gene: TRBV25-1; d_gene: .; CDR3aa: CASSVEVNEETQYF; CDR3nt: TGTGCCAGCAGTGTGGAGGTTAACGAAGAGACCCAGTACTTC
j_gene: TRBJ1-2; v_gene: TRBV27; d_gene: TRBD1; CDR3aa: CASSPDRALYGYTF; CDR3nt: TGTGCCAGCAGTCCCGACAGGGCCCTCTATGGCTACACCTTC